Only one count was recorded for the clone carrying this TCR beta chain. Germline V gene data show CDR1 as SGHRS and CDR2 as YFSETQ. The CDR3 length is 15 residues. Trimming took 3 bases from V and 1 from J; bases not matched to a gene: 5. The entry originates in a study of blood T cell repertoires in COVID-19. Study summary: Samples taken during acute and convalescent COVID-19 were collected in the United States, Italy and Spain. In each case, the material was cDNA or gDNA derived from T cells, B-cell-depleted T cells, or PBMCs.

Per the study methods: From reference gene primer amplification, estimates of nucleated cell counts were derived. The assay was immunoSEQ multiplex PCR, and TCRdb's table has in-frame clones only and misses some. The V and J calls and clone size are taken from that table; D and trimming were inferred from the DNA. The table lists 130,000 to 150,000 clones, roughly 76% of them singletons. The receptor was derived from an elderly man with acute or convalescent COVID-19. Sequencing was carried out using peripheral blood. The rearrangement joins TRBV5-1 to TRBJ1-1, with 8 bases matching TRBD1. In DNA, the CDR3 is TGCGCCAGCAGCTCGGGACAGGCTACGAACACTGAAGCTTTCTTT. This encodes CASSSGQATNTEAFF.